The 10 T cell receptor beta chains below come from one sample, sequenced in a study of T cell repertoires in cytomegalovirus infection. TCRdb redid the calling of the reads with MiXCR, one entry per CDR3 protein. The sample includes around 490,000 distinct CDR3 sequences, approximately 25% seen only once; the top ten take under 15%. What was sequenced was PBMCs. Source of these receptors: a human donor in good health (CMV status not recorded). Some clones in this sample may be carry-over from other donors' samples.

The sample holds many counts of this clonotype. The rearrangement joins TRBV7-8 to TRBJ2-7, with a weak D call TRBD1 (7 bases). The V end lost 4 bases, the J end lost 2 bases, and 15 bases lay between the germline ends. Per germline, CDR1 SGHVS and CDR2 FQNEAQ. The CDR3 is 15 amino acids. In DNA, the CDR3 is TGTGCCAGCAGCTCGACTAGACAGGGCCCCTACGAGCAGTACTTC. Translating gives CASSSTRQGPYEQYF.

This clonotype came up many times. The rearrangement links TRBV7-2 to TRBJ1-4, with 8 positions matching TRBD1. From germline, CDR1 is SGHTA and CDR2 FQGNSA. The CDR3 is 13 amino acids. With 5 bases clipped from V and 6 bases from J, the junction kept 2 bases outside the gene matches. CDR3 nucleotide sequence: TGTGCCAGCAGCACGGGACAGGATGAAAAACTGTTTTTT. Translated: CASSTGQDEKLFF.

This chain links TRBV20-1 with TRBJ1-1; the match to TRBD1 covers 10 bases. This CDR3 region has 12 residues. Per the germline V gene, CDR1 is DFQATT and CDR2 is SNEGSKA (reference sequence). V lost 3 bases to trimming and J lost 7 bases; unmatched junction nucleotides: 2. The CDR3 DNA sequence: TGCAGTGCTAGTCGGACAGGGGGTGAAGCTTTCTTT. Translated, it gives CSASRTGGEAFF.

The J gene is TRBJ2-1, the V gene TRBV11-2; no reliable D call. Germline V gives CDR1 SGHAT, CDR2 FQNNGV. This CDR3 has 12 amino acids. V lost 7 bases, J lost 8 bases, and 12 bases lay in between. CDR3 sequence: CASTPGRDEQFF. As DNA, the CDR3 is TGTGCCAGCACCCCTGGCCGGGATGAGCAGTTCTTC.

Only a few counts were recorded for this clonotype. This chain connects TRBV5-5 to TRBJ2-3; 9 bases line up with TRBD1. V dropped 0 bases and J dropped 5; count of bases not matched to a gene: 1. The germline V gene encodes CDR1 SGHKS and CDR2 YYEKEE (reference sequence). This CDR3 comprises 14 residues. CDR3 DNA: TGTGCCAGCAGCTTGGGGACAGGGGAAGATACGCAGTATTTT. Its protein product is CASSLGTGEDTQYF.

This clonotype came up once. The chain carries TRBV10-3 and TRBJ2-2; TRBD2 matches 10 bases. The ends lost 4 bases at V and 7 bases at J; junction bases unmatched: 9. The CDR3 consists of 16 residues. CDR1 ENHRY and CDR2 SYGVKD come from the germline V gene. The CDR3 DNA is TGTGCCATCAGTGGTCTATGGACTAGCGGAGGCGGGGAGCTGTTTTTT. Its protein is CAISGLWTSGGGELFF.

This clonotype was observed many times. The chain couples TRBV6-1 to TRBJ1-2, with D perhaps TRBD1 (6 bases). CDR1 MNHNS and CDR2 SASEGT come from the germline V gene. Trimming shortened V by 6 bases and J by 5 bases, and 16 bases separated the two germline ends. The CDR3 is 14 amino acids. This CDR3 is CASRGGQTTYGYTF. CDR3 nucleotide sequence: TGTGCCAGCAGGGGCGGACAGACTACTTATGGCTACACCTTC.

V usage is TRBV10-3 and J usage is TRBJ1-2; D not certain. The CDR3 is 13 residues long. V lost 6 bases, J lost 4 bases, and 12 bases lay in between. Germline assignment: CDR1 ENHRY and CDR2 SYGVKD. The DNA of the CDR3 is TGTGCCATCAGGCCGTTGGAGGGCTATGGCTACACCTTC. It codes for CAIRPLEGYGYTF.

This clonotype was observed at least ten times. V and J are TRBV7-8 and TRBJ2-5, with TRBD2 as a possible D gene (6 bases). The CDR3 runs 14 residues. Trimming took 6 bases from V and 0 from J, leaving 11 bases between them. The germline V gene encodes CDR1 SGHVS and CDR2 FQNEAQ. CDR3 in amino acids: CASSSSEYQETQYF. Here the CDR3 DNA reads TGTGCCAGCAGTTCTAGCGAATACCAAGAGACCCAGTACTTC.

The chain uses TRBV12-3 or TRBV12-4 and TRBJ1-4; the D is unclear. There are 13 residues in the CDR3. V was shortened by 7 bases and J by 8 bases, with 14 bases between the two germline ends. The CDR3 DNA reads TGTGCCAGCAATTCATTCGCGGGAGAAAAACTGTTTTTT. It specifies CASNSFAGEKLFF.